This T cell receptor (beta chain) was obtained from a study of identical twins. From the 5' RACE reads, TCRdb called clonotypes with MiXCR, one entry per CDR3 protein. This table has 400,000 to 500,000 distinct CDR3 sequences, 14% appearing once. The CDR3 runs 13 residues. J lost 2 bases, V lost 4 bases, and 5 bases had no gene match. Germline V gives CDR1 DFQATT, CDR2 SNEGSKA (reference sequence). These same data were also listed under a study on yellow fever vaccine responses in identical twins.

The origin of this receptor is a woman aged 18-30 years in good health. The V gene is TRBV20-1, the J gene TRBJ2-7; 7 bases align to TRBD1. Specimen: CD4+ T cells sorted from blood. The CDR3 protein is CSATDRAAYEQYF. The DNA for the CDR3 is TGCAGTGCTACCGACAGGGCCGCCTACGAGCAGTACTTC.